This TCR beta chain was identified during a study of T cell responses to AZD1222 COVID-19 vaccine. Study-level points and caveats: The study identified only five to seven AZD1222 recipients as seropositive at baseline. Donors, mostly white British, included more females; clonal diversity was possibly underestimated. Compared with day 0, the breadth and depth of the Spike-specific TCR repertoire rose significantly after two doses of AZD1222. Nearly half of spike-specific TCRs reportedly target variant regions that are unmutated in the B.1.351 and B.1.1.7 variants.

The protocol was immunoSEQ multiplex PCR, while the TCRdb copy is restricted to in-frame clones and leaves out a portion. The sample records about 87,000 clones, 90% being singletons. In regard to this clone: No antigen is known for it.

CDR1 is SGHTA, CDR2 FQGNSA, per germline. With 6 bases removed from V and 0 bases from J, the gap between germline ends came to 9 bases. The CDR3 consists of 14 residues. The sequence derives from an adult in good health. The starting material was peripheral blood, obtained on day 0 of AZD1222 vaccination. The rearrangement links TRBV7-2 to TRBJ2-4; D unresolved. CDR3: CASSLRLAKNIQYF. CDR3 in DNA: TGTGCCAGCAGTTTAAGATTAGCCAAAAACATTCAGTACTTC.